The source of this T cell receptor beta chain is a study of CD8+CD57+ T cells in acquired aplastic anemia. Overall study context: Sorted CD4+ and CD8+ cells yielded DNA averaging around 3.2 ug.

CD8+CD57+ cell expansion, shown by flow cytometry, had occurred in the patients selected for sequencing. All patients were therapy-naive when blood was sampled. This CDR3 has 14 amino acids. CDR1 and CDR2 from the germline V gene are SGHTS and YDEGEE. V lost 2 bases, J lost 1 base, and 9 bases lay in between. Genomic DNA templated the TCR beta VDJ and CDR3 profiling. TCRdb re-analysed the reads in MiXCR, keeping a single row per CDR3 protein. The sample records 310,000 or so distinct CDR3 sequences, approximately 58% being singletons. Points from the study as a whole: The same twenty-nine CD8+ CDR3 sequences occurred in patients and in controls. No significant difference in CD8+ Simpson's diversity was found between patients and controls.

Turning to this clonotype: Its antigen is still unknown.

The source is a human donor with aplastic anemia. The chain carries TRBV5-8 and TRBJ1-1; D unclear. The sample was sorted CD4+, CD8+, or CD8+CD57+ T cells (not recorded which) from PBMCs. The CDR3 bases are TGTGCCAGCAGCTTAGTCAGGACGAACACTGAAGCTTTCTTT. This codes for CASSLVRTNTEAFF.